One and the same sample provided the 29 T cell receptor beta chains below, sequenced in a study of beta chain features in type 1 diabetes listed by TCRdb under 2018. What the study reported, not specific to this receptor: A moderate but significant shortening of TCRB CDR3 length was observed in type 1 diabetes patients in all four CD4+ subsets.

These TCRs' antigens remain unknown. Libraries were constructed by the immunoSEQ multiplex PCR assay. The High Capacity cDNA Reverse Transcription Kit was used to reverse transcribe all of the isolated RNA, meaning that expressed TCRB transcripts were what got sequenced. TCRdb provides this immuneACCESS table in a form limited to in-frame rearrangements. Some clones are lacking; in checked studies, under half of them reflect an unresolved V gene, and why the rest are absent is not known. The sample table records more than 250,000 clones; approximately 14% of these occur just once. The ten largest clones add up to about 0.015% of the sample. Sequencing input: naive CD4+ T cells from blood. Sample cell subset or site, as interpreted from the label and publication: true naive CD4+ T cells. The receptors were sampled from a man younger than 40 with type 1 diabetes.

The table lists this clone with a few counts. Additional DNA sequences in this sample encode the identical CDR3. The CDR3 reads CASSLEGSNQPQHF. CDR3 in DNA: TGCGCCAGCAGCTTGGAAGGGAGTAATCAGCCCCAGCATTTT. The V call is TRBV5-1, the J call TRBJ1-5; D is unresolved. Trimming removed 0 bases from V and 4 bases from J, with 8 bases in between. CDR1 and CDR2 (germline): SGHRS, YFSETQ. CDR3 length equals 14 residues. The full variable domain, completed using reference TRBV5-1 and TRBJ1-5, is KAGVTQTPRYLIKTRGQQVTLSCSPISGHRSVSWYQQTPGQGLQFLFEYFSETQRNKGNFPGRFSGRQFSNSRSEMNVSTLELGDSALYLCASSLEGSNQPQHFGDGTRLSIL.

The chain carries TRBV5-1 and TRBJ2-5, with D possibly TRBD1 on 6 matching bases. V was trimmed by 4 bases and J by 2 bases, leaving 9 bases between them. The germline gives CDR1 SGHRS, CDR2 YFSETQ. The CDR3 contains 13 residues. CDR3 sequence (DNA): TGCGCCAGCAGCGAAGACAGGCAAGAGACCCAGTACTTC. It translates to CASSEDRQETQYF.

The count of this clone is one. The chain recombines TRBV27 with TRBJ2-5; D is uncertain. The CDR3 has 12 residues. Trimming stripped 2 bases from V and 6 bases from J, with 7 bases between. Germline V lookup: CDR1 MNHEY, CDR2 SMNVEV (reference sequence). The CDR3 coding sequence is TGTGCCAGCAGTTTACCCCTTCAGACCCAGTACTTC. Its translation: CASSLPLQTQYF.

This clone has just a few counts. The chain links TRBV30 to TRBJ2-2, with 7 bases that match TRBD2. The CDR3 covers 14 residues. J lost 6 bases, V lost 7 bases, and 11 bases had no gene match. The V gene's germline CDR1 is GTSNPN and CDR2 SVGIG (reference sequence). The CDR3 DNA sequence: TGTGCCTTCTTTGCGGGGGTTCCCGCCGGGGAGCTGTTTTTT. Protein sequence: CAFFAGVPAGELFF.

The genes are TRBV10-3 and TRBJ1-5; 9 nucleotides match TRBD1. The CDR3 has 14 amino acids. Unmatched junction bases numbered 2, after V lost 6 bases and J lost 2 bases. Germline V lookup: CDR1 ENHRY, CDR2 SYGVKD. In DNA form, the CDR3 reads TGTGCCATCAGCCGACAGGGGGGCAATCAGCCCCAGCATTTT. It encodes CAISRQGGNQPQHF.

The rearrangement links TRBV10-3 to TRBJ2-5; perhaps TRBD1 as D (5 bases). Trimming pared 0 bases from V and 3 bases from J, leaving 8 bases between. Germline V gives CDR1 ENHRY, CDR2 SYGVKD. The CDR3 contains 14 residues. CDR3 DNA sequence: TGTGCCATCAGTGAGTCAGCGACAGAAGAGACCCAGTACTTC. Translation gives CAISESATEETQYF.

CDR3 DNA: TGCGCCAGCACCCGGGGACTAGCGGTCGAAGAGACCCAGTACTTC. Protein sequence: CASTRGLAVEETQYF. J is TRBJ2-5 and V is TRBV5-1; TRBD2 agrees at 11 bases. V trimming: 6 bases; J trimming: 3 bases; junction bases outside the gene matches: 7. The CDR3 has 15 amino acids. CDR1 is SGHRS, CDR2 YFSETQ, per germline.

This clone has more than one count but fewer than ten. V and J are TRBV15 and TRBJ1-2; D remains ambiguous. Germline CDR1 is LNHNV and CDR2 is YYDKDF (reference sequence). V lost 1 base and J 7 bases, leaving 13 bases between the germline ends. The CDR3 consists of 14 residues. The CDR3 loop is CATSRGPGRVGYTF. CDR3 DNA: TGTGCCACCAGCAGAGGCCCGGGGAGGGTTGGCTACACCTTC.

This clone has a handful of counts. The rearrangement joins TRBV9 to TRBJ2-1, with TRBD2 matching over 10 bases. V trimming: 3 bases; J trimming: 7 bases; junction bases outside the gene matches: 13. Per germline, CDR1 SGDLS and CDR2 YYNGEE. The CDR3 has 17 residues. CDR3 region: CASSGPGRLAGTNEQFF. The CDR3 bases are TGTGCCAGCAGCGGACCCGGTAGACTAGCGGGTACTAATGAGCAGTTCTTC.

The genes are TRBV29-1 and TRBJ2-3, with D possibly TRBD2 on 5 matching bases. The CDR3 is made up of 13 amino acids. Germline V CDR1 and CDR2: SQVTM, ANQGSEA. V lost 8 bases, J lost 2 bases, and 14 bases lay in between. CDR3 in amino acids: CSLRERFTDTQYF. In DNA form, the CDR3 reads TGCAGCCTCCGGGAACGGTTCACAGATACGCAGTATTTT.

V usage is TRBV30 and J usage is TRBJ2-7, with D perhaps matching TRBD1 (5 bases). Germline V gene data show CDR1 as GTSNPN and CDR2 as SVGIG (reference sequence). Trimming cost V 4 bases and J 2 bases, with 9 bases left between them. The CDR3 has 12 residues. CDR3 sequence reads: CAWKGLAYEQYF. In DNA, the CDR3 is TGTGCCTGGAAGGGGTTAGCCTACGAGCAGTACTTC.

The rearrangement uses TRBV28 and TRBJ2-7, with D maybe TRBD2 (5 bases). The CDR3 loop spans 12 amino acids. Trimming removed 2 bases at V and 8 bases at J, with 10 bases between. Germline values: CDR1 MDHEN, CDR2 SYDVKM. The CDR3 sequence is CASSLPDFQQYF. The CDR3 DNA reads TGTGCCAGCAGTTTACCGGACTTTCAGCAGTACTTC. Variable domain in full (rest from reference TRBV28 and TRBJ2-7): DVKVTQSSRYLVKRTGEKVFLECVQDMDHENMFWYRQDPGLGLRLIYFSYDVKMKEKGDIPEGYSVSREKKERFSLILESASTNQTSMYLCASSLPDFQQYFGPGTRLTVT.

CDR3 DNA: TGTGCCAGCAGCGTAGGCTCTAGCGGGCTTAATGAGCAGTTCTTC. Translating gives CASSVGSSGLNEQFF. The V and J genes are TRBV9 and TRBJ2-1; 8 nucleotides agree with TRBD2. The junction had 6 bases not matched to a gene; V was cut back by 0 bases and J by 7 bases. Germline CDR1 SGDLS, CDR2 YYNGEE. The CDR3 is made up of 15 amino acids.

V and J are TRBV2 and TRBJ2-1; D possibly corresponds to TRBD1 (8 bases). V shed 5 bases and J shed 10 bases, with 21 bases lying between them. CDR3 size: 15 residues. Germline CDR1 reads SNHLY; CDR2 reads FYNNEI. The CDR3 is CASSTGGTTRDEQFF. The CDR3 bases are TGTGCCAGCAGTACAGGGGGGACTACCAGAGACGAGCAGTTCTTC.

V is TRBV11-2 and J is TRBJ2-2; unclear D gene. V was clipped by 2 bases and J by 5 bases, with 12 bases between them. This CDR3 has 15 amino acids. Looked up from germline, CDR1 is SGHAT and CDR2 is FQNNGV. CDR3 loop: CASSLSRSFTGELFF. CDR3 DNA: TGTGCCAGCAGCTTATCTCGCAGTTTTACCGGGGAGCTGTTTTTT.

The chain combines TRBV27 with TRBJ1-1, with D unclear. There are 15 residues in the CDR3. Trimming removed 0 bases from V and 4 bases from J, with 12 bases in between. Germline V gene lookup returns CDR1 MNHEY and CDR2 SMNVEV (reference sequence). The CDR3 reads CASSLSQGRGTEAFF. The CDR3 coding sequence is TGTGCCAGCAGTTTATCCCAAGGGAGAGGCACTGAAGCTTTCTTT.

The rearrangement links TRBV5-1 to TRBJ2-2, with TRBD2 as a possible D gene (5 bases). This CDR3 is 15 amino acids long. Germline V gene lookup returns CDR1 SGHRS and CDR2 YFSETQ. With 0 bases removed from V and 6 bases from J, the gap between germline ends came to 12 bases. CDR3 bases: TGCGCCAGCAGCTTGGGGACGGGAAGCCCCGGGGAGCTGTTTTTT. Translated, it gives CASSLGTGSPGELFF.

For this clone: Other DNA sequences in the same sample also yield this CDR3. The chain couples TRBV28 to TRBJ2-7, with D possibly matching TRBD2 (5 bases). Trimming stripped 7 bases from V and 2 bases from J, with 15 bases between. CDR1 is MDHEN, CDR2 SYDVKM, per germline. CDR3 length: 14 residues. CDR3 protein: CASKTGGSTYEQYF. The CDR3 bases are TGTGCCAGCAAAACTGGAGGCAGTACCTACGAGCAGTACTTC. Full variable domain (remainder filled in from reference TRBV28 and TRBJ2-7): DVKVTQSSRYLVKRTGEKVFLECVQDMDHENMFWYRQDPGLGLRLIYFSYDVKMKEKGDIPEGYSVSREKKERFSLILESASTNQTSMYLCASKTGGSTYEQYFGPGTRLTVT.

This clone was counted between two and nine times. The rearrangement joins TRBV4-3 to TRBJ1-5; tentatively, D is TRBD1 (5 bases). The CDR3 runs 14 residues. The ends were cut back, 0 bases at V and 7 bases at J, with 10 bases in the middle. Per germline, CDR1 LGHNA and CDR2 YSLEER. The CDR3 bases are TGCGCCAGCAGCCAAGATCGGCAGGGACAGCCCCAGCATTTT. Translation: CASSQDRQGQPQHF.

This clone was detected a few times. The rearrangement joins TRBV19 to TRBJ1-5; D is possibly TRBD1 (5 bases). In germline, CDR1 is LNHDA, CDR2 SQIVND (reference sequence). There are 15 residues in the CDR3. Trimming pared 6 bases from V and 3 bases from J, leaving 15 bases between. CDR3 protein: CASRGKTDYNQPQHF. The CDR3 DNA is TGTGCCAGTAGAGGGAAGACAGATTACAATCAGCCCCAGCATTTT.

V is TRBV7-2 and J is TRBJ1-1; D is uncertain. V was trimmed by 5 bases and J by 5 bases, leaving 12 bases between them. The CDR3 has 13 amino acids. CDR1 is SGHTA and CDR2 is FQGNSA in the germline V gene. This CDR3 is CASSGSRATEAFF. The CDR3 DNA follows: TGTGCCAGCAGCGGGAGTCGTGCGACTGAAGCTTTCTTT. The full variable domain, in which reference TRBV7-2 and TRBJ1-1 provide the parts outside the CDR3, is GAGVSQSPSNKVTEKGKDVELRCDPISGHTALYWYRQSLGQGLEFLIYFQGNSAPDKSGLPSDRFSAERTGGSVSTLTIQRTQQEDSAVYLCASSGSRATEAFFGQGTRLTVV.

V and J are TRBV18 and TRBJ1-2; 7 positions match TRBD1. This CDR3 contains 14 residues. The germline gives CDR1 KGHSH, CDR2 LQKENI. Losses at the gene ends were 4 bases for V and 3 bases for J; bases not matched to a gene: 5. This CDR3 reads CASSLGQEDYGYTF. The CDR3 DNA is TGTGCCAGCTCACTCGGACAGGAGGACTATGGCTACACCTTC.

About this clone itself: At the DNA level, this CDR3 is encoded by other sequences in the same sample as well. This chain uses TRBV15 with TRBJ1-2; unclear D gene. The CDR3 loop spans 13 amino acids. V dropped 0 bases and J dropped 2 bases, with 4 bases sitting between them. Germline lookup yields CDR1 LNHNV and CDR2 YYDKDF (reference sequence). The CDR3: CATSRDRNYGYTF. The CDR3 DNA sequence: TGTGCCACCAGCAGAGATAGAAACTATGGCTACACCTTC.

The chain uses TRBV28 and TRBJ2-3; a weak D match, TRBD2 (5 bases). The germline V gene has CDR1 MDHEN and CDR2 SYDVKM. The V gene lost 2 bases and the J gene lost 1 base, with 10 bases spanning the gap. The CDR3 length is 15 residues. CDR3 sequence (DNA): TGTGCCAGCAGTTTACCAGCGAGGGGCACAGATACGCAGTATTTT. Its protein product is CASSLPARGTDTQYF. Based on the CDR3 plus reference TRBV28 and TRBJ2-3, the full variable domain is DVKVTQSSRYLVKRTGEKVFLECVQDMDHENMFWYRQDPGLGLRLIYFSYDVKMKEKGDIPEGYSVSREKKERFSLILESASTNQTSMYLCASSLPARGTDTQYFGPGTRLTVL.

This clone appeared a few times. The gene calls are TRBV23-1 and TRBJ2-2; tentatively, D is TRBD1 (5 bases). TRBV23-1 qualifies as an ORF whose function is uncertain. The V gene lost 9 bases and the J gene lost 9 bases, with 17 bases spanning the gap. The CDR3 consists of 13 residues. The CDR3 nucleotides are TGCGCCAGTCCACAGGTAAGGGGTAGGGAGCTGTTTTTT. It codes for CASPQVRGRELFF.

The V call is TRBV9, the J call TRBJ2-3; D may be TRBD1 (5 bases). Germline CDR1 SGDLS, CDR2 YYNGEE. The CDR3 has 15 residues. V lost 0 bases and J 5 bases, leaving 13 bases between the germline ends. In DNA, the CDR3 is TGTGCCAGCAGCGTAGCCCCCGCCACAGGAGATACGCAGTATTTT. It yields the protein CASSVAPATGDTQYF.

The chain links TRBV18 to TRBJ2-6; weak D call: TRBD1 (6 bases). Germline CDR1 is KGHSH and CDR2 is LQKENI. Trimming took 6 bases from V and 2 from J, leaving 17 bases between them. The CDR3 has 17 amino acids. In DNA form, the CDR3 reads TGTGCCAGCTCGACCCAAGGGGGTGGAACTGGGGCCAACGTCCTGACTTTC. Protein sequence: CASSTQGGGTGANVLTF.

This CDR3 is CAISESEGFSREQYF. In nucleotides, the CDR3 is TGTGCCATCAGTGAGTCTGAGGGCTTTTCGCGGGAGCAGTACTTC. The rearrangement uses TRBV10-3 and TRBJ2-7, with D perhaps matching TRBD2 (5 bases). Trimming removed 0 bases at V and 7 bases at J, with 16 bases between. CDR3 length: 15 residues. The V gene's germline CDR1 is ENHRY and CDR2 SYGVKD.

This clone was recorded a few times. This chain links TRBV7-2 with TRBJ2-2; no clear D. The CDR3 sequence is 12 residues long. Trimming stripped 5 bases from V and 7 bases from J, with 8 bases between. Looked up from germline, CDR1 is SGHTA and CDR2 is FQGNSA. CDR3 amino acids: CASSNRYGELFF. For the CDR3, the DNA is TGTGCCAGCAGCAACCGGTACGGGGAGCTGTTTTTT.